This T cell receptor (beta chain) was sequenced for a study of CD8+ T cells in alopecia areata. Study-level background: Treated patients received oral tofacitinib, 5 to 10 mg twice daily. Whole-study results and caveats: Affected lesional scalp, above all in alopecia totalis/universalis, was more clonal than normal scalp. Among the 100 top clones, expanded CD8+ clones, like scalp clonality, were significantly decreased by tofacitinib.

Treatment meaning: oral pan-JAK inhibitor, 5-10 mg twice daily. Following extraction, RNA underwent reverse transcription to cDNA, which served as the sequencing template. Repertoires were generated with immunoSEQ multiplex PCR, while TCRdb's copy carries only in-frame clones and drops some. Among about 200,000 clones listed, about 62% were seen once. This clone was recorded a few times. Its antigen is not known. Here the sequenced sample was CD4+ T cells sorted from blood, taken at week 24, from a patient treated with tofacitinib. This receptor was identified in a human donor with alopecia areata.

CDR3 in amino acids: CASSPTLAGEQFF. Here the CDR3 DNA reads TGTGCCAGCTCACCAACGCTAGCAGGGGAGCAGTTCTTC. The gene calls are TRBV18 and TRBJ2-1; D tentatively fits TRBD1 or TRBD2 (5 bases each). The V end lost 2 bases, the J end lost 10 bases, and 12 bases lay between the germline ends. The CDR3 sequence is 13 residues long. Germline CDR1 reads KGHSH; CDR2 reads LQKENI.